This section outlines one T cell receptor beta chain sequence together with its context. Antigen specificity is unknown. These data belong to a study of OX40 agonist ivuxolimab in advanced cancers. TCRdb's copy holds only in-frame clones and misses some; the assay was immunoSEQ multiplex PCR. In the table there are 50,000 or so clones, roughly 83% of which are singletons. Study conclusions and caveats: Expanded clones belonging to CD8+ T cells outnumbered, on average, those of CD4+. Among the lowest levels of clonal expansion were found in partial responders at 0.1-3.0 mg/kg.

CDR3 length equals 16 residues. Germline assignment: CDR1 SGHRS and CDR2 YFSETQ. Trimming at V came to 4 bases and at J to 2 bases, leaving 5 bases not matched to a gene. Patients were ineligible given autoimmune disease history or systemic immunosuppression. This clonotype originated in an adult with an advanced solid tumor such as melanoma, head and neck, liver or kidney cancer. V is TRBV5-1 and J is TRBJ2-4; 11 bases match TRBD2. Source: CD4+ or CD8+ T cells sorted from blood, taken in a trial of the OX40 agonist ivuxolimab. Here the CDR3 reads CASSEGLAVPKNIQYF. The CDR3 nucleotides are TGCGCCAGCAGCGAGGGACTAGCGGTTCCCAAAAACATTCAGTACTTC.